The 11 T cell receptor beta chains below were found in one sample sequenced in a study of T cell responses to AZD1222 COVID-19 vaccine. Repertoires were generated with immunoSEQ multiplex PCR, while TCRdb's copy carries only in-frame clones and drops some. The sample carries 150,000 or so clones, roughly nine tenths recorded once. Sequencing used peripheral blood, obtained on day 0 of MenACWY control vaccination. These receptors came from an adult in good health.

The rearrangement links TRBV19 to TRBJ1-1; no reliable D call. Germline CDR1 and CDR2: LNHDA and SQIVND (reference sequence). This CDR3 contains 14 residues. Deletions cut 8 bases from V and 6 bases from J, with 19 bases between. The CDR3 coding sequence is TGTGCCAGTTCTTTGCGTTATAGTGGAGCTGAAGCTTTCTTT. Translation: CASSLRYSGAEAFF.

The chain couples TRBV11-2 to TRBJ2-2; the D is unclear. This CDR3 spans 11 amino acids. Trimming left V 5 bases short and J 7 bases short, with 5 bases between. Germline CDR1 is SGHAT and CDR2 is FQNNGV. In nucleotides, the CDR3 is TGTGCCAGCAGCCTGGTCGGGGAGCTGTTTTTT. It encodes CASSLVGELFF.

The chain joins TRBV18 to TRBJ2-1; 14 bases map to TRBD2. Germline CDR1 reads KGHSH; CDR2 reads LQKENI. The CDR3 contains 16 residues. J gave up 10 bases and V 2 bases, and 7 bases lay outside the gene matches. The CDR3 spells CASSPTGTSGRGEQFF. CDR3 bases: TGTGCCAGCTCACCAACCGGGACTAGCGGGAGAGGGGAGCAGTTCTTC.

This chain connects TRBV18 to TRBJ2-3, with 7 bases aligning to TRBD1. This CDR3 has 15 amino acids. Per germline, CDR1 KGHSH and CDR2 LQKENI. J lost 5 bases, V lost 2 bases, and 7 bases had no gene match. As DNA, the CDR3 is TGTGCCAGCTCACCAGGGCAGGGGGTGATAGATACGCAGTATTTT. Translated, it gives CASSPGQGVIDTQYF.

This chain joins TRBV6-6 and TRBJ2-3; D perhaps matches TRBD1 (6 bases). Trimming took 4 bases from V and 4 from J, leaving 12 bases between them. This CDR3 is 14 amino acids long. Germline CDR1 MNHNY, CDR2 SVGAGI (reference sequence). CDR3 DNA sequence: TGTGCCAGCAGTTTAACCCCAGGGGCAGATACGCAGTATTTT. Translating gives CASSLTPGADTQYF.

The rearrangement links TRBV11-2 to TRBJ2-7; TRBD1 might be the D (6 bases). In germline, CDR1 is SGHAT, CDR2 FQNNGV. The CDR3 is 15 residues long. V was clipped by 3 bases and J by 1 base, with 13 bases between them. CDR3 region: CASSFGRGKSYEQYV. DNA of the CDR3: TGTGCCAGCAGCTTCGGCAGGGGAAAATCCTACGAGCAGTACGTC.

This rearrangement joins TRBV5-1 to TRBJ2-1; maybe TRBD2 (6 bases). Germline V gene sequence: CDR1 SGHRS, CDR2 YFSETQ. The CDR3 covers 16 residues. The germline V and J ends were trimmed by 3 bases and 6 bases, with 19 bases remaining between them. In DNA form, the CDR3 reads TGCGCCAGCAGCTCGGGACTGGAGCCCTTCGGCAATGAGCAGTTCTTC. Translated: CASSSGLEPFGNEQFF.

V is TRBV7-2 and J is TRBJ1-5; a weak D match, TRBD1 (6 bases). The CDR3 sequence is 14 residues long. Looked up from germline, CDR1 is SGHTA and CDR2 is FQGNSA. V lost 0 bases and J lost 6, with 9 bases in between. For the CDR3, the DNA is TGTGCCAGCAGCTTAGCGGGGGCCGGTCAGCCCCAGCATTTT. Amino acid sequence: CASSLAGAGQPQHF. The entire variable domain, with the rest obtained from reference TRBV7-2 and TRBJ1-5, is as follows: GAGVSQSPSNKVTEKGKDVELRCDPISGHTALYWYRQSLGQGLEFLIYFQGNSAPDKSGLPSDRFSAERTGGSVSTLTIQRTQQEDSAVYLCASSLAGAGQPQHFGDGTRLSIL.

This clone was seen a single time. V gene TRBV5-5 combines with J gene TRBJ2-3; a possible D gene is TRBD2 (7 bases). Trimming pared 4 bases from V and 3 bases from J, leaving 18 bases between. Germline V gene sequence: CDR1 SGHKS, CDR2 YYEKEE (reference sequence). The CDR3 extends over 16 amino acids. The CDR3: CASSDVIGRGTDTQYF. The CDR3 DNA is TGTGCCAGCAGCGACGTAATTGGGAGGGGGACAGATACGCAGTATTTT.

The J gene is TRBJ2-1, the V gene TRBV9; D gene ambiguous. Germline V gene lookup returns CDR1 SGDLS and CDR2 YYNGEE. This CDR3 has 12 amino acids. The V end was cut by 2 bases, the J end by 4 bases, with 4 bases between. The CDR3: CASSVSYNEQFF. As DNA, the CDR3 is TGTGCCAGCAGCGTCAGTTACAATGAGCAGTTCTTC.

The chain links TRBV10-3 to TRBJ2-3; a weak D match, TRBD2 (6 bases). Germline CDR1 is ENHRY and CDR2 is SYGVKD. The V and J ends lost 6 bases and 4 bases respectively, with 17 bases between them. The CDR3 consists of 15 residues. Here the CDR3 reads CAIRPQGGGPDTQYF. The CDR3 region has the DNA TGTGCCATCAGACCTCAGGGAGGTGGTCCAGATACGCAGTATTTT.